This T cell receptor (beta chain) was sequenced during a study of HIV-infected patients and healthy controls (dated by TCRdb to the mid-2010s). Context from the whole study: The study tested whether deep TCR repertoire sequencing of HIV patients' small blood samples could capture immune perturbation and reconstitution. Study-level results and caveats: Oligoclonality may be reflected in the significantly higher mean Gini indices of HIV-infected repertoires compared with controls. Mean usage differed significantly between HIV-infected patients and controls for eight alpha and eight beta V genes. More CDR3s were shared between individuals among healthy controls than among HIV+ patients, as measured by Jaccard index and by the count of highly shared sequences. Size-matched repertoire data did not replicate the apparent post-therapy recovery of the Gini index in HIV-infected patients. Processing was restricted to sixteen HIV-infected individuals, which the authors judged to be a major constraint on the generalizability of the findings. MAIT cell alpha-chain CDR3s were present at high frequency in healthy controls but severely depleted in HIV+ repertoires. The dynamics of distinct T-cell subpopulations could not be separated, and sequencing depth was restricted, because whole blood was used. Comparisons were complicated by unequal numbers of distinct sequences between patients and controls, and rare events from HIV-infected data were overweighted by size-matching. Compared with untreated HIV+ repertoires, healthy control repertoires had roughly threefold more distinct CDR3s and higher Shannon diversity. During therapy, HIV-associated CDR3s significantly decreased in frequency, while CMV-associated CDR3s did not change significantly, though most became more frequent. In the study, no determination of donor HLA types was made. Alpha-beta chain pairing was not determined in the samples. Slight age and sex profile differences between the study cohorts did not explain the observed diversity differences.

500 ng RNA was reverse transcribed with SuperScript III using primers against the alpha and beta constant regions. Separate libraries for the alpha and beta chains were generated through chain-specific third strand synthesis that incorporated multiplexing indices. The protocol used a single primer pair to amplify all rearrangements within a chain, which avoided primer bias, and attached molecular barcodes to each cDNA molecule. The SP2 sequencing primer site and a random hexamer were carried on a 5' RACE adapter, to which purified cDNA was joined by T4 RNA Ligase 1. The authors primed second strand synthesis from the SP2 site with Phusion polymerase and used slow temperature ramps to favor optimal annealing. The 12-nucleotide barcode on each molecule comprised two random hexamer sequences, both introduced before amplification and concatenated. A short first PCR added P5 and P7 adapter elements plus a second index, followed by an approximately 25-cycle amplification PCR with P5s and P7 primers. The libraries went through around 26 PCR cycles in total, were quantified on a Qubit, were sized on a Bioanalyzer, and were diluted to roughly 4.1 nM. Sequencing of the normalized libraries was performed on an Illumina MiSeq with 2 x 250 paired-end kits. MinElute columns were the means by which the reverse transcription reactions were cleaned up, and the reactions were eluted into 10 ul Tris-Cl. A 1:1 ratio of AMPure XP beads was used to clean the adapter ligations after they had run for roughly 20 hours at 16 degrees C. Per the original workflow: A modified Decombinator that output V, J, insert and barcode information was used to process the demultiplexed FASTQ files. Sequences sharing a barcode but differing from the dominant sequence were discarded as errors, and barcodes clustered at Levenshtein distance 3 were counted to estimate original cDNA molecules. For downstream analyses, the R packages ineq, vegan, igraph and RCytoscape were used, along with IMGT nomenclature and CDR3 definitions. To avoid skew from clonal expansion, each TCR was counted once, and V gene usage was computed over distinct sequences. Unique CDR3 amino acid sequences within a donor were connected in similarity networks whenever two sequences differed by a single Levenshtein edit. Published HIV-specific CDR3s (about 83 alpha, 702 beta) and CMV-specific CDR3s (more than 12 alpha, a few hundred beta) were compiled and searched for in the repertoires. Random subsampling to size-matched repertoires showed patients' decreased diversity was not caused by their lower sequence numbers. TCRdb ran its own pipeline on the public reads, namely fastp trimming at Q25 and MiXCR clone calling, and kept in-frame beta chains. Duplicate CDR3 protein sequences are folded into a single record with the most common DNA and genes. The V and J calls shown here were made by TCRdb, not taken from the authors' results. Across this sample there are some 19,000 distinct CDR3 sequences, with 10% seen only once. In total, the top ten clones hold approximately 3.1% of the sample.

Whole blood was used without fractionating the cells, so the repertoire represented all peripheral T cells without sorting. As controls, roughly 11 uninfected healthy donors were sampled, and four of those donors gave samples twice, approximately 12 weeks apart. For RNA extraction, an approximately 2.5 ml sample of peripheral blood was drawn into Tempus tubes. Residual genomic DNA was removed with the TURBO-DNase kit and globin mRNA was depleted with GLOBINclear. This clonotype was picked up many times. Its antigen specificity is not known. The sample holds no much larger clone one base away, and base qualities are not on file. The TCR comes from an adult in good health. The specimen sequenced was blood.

The DNA is TGTGCCAGTAGTACCACCCCGGGACTAGCGGGAGAAAGAGGCACAGATACGCAGTATTTT. This gives the protein CASSTTPGLAGERGTDTQYF. The sequence links TRBV19 to TRBJ2-3; 14 bases in the junction line up with TRBD2. Based on the germline V gene (reference sequence), the CDR1 and CDR2 sequences are LNHDA and SQIVND. V loses 4 bases at its end and J loses 1 base; junction bases beyond the gene matches: 13. Including the terminal cysteine and phenylalanine, the CDR3 comprises 20 residues. The read is trimmed to its CDR3 DNA, 60 bases read in frame from base 1.